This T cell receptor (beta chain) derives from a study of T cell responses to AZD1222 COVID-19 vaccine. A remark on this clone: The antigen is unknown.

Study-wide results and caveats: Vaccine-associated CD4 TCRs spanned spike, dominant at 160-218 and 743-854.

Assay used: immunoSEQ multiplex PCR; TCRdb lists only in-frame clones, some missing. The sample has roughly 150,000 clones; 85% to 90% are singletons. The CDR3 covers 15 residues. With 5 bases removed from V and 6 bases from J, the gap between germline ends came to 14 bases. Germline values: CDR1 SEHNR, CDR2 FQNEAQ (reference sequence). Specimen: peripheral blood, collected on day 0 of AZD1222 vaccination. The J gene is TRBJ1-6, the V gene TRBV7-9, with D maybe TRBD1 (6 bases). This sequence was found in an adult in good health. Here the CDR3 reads CASSTRTESNSPLHF. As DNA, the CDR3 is TGTGCCAGCAGCACAAGGACAGAATCTAATTCACCCCTCCACTTT.